A single sample is the source of the 9 T cell receptor beta chains below, sequenced in a study of cytomegalovirus exposure and HLA in healthy donors. Measured with immunoSEQ multiplex PCR; TCRdb has only the in-frame clones, and not every one. Of 40,000 to 60,000 clones listed, approximately 95% were seen once; the top ten hold around 8%. The sample comprised PBMCs. The receptors originated from a woman between 18 and 29 years old in good health and CMV-seropositive.

This clone was detected once. V usage is TRBV9 and J usage is TRBJ2-5; 7 bases align to TRBD2. The CDR3 spans 15 residues. V dropped 0 bases and J dropped 2; count of bases not matched to a gene: 4. CDR1 SGDLS and CDR2 YYNGEE come from the germline V gene. The CDR3 region is CASSVVGEGQETQYF. The CDR3 region has the DNA TGTGCCAGCAGCGTAGTGGGGGAGGGTCAAGAGACCCAGTACTTC.

V usage is TRBV19 and J usage is TRBJ1-2; D is perhaps TRBD1 (5 bases). Germline V gene data show CDR1 as LNHDA and CDR2 as SQIVND (reference sequence). There are 14 residues in the CDR3. Trimming removed 7 bases from V and 4 bases from J, with 16 bases in between. As DNA, the CDR3 is TGTGCCAGTAATCGACAGCCCCTAGGCTATGGCTACACCTTC. Its protein product is CASNRQPLGYGYTF.

This clone was found a few times. The CDR3 here is CASSRQGQWTEAFF. The CDR3 DNA reads as TGTGCCAGCAGCAGACAGGGTCAGTGGACTGAAGCTTTCTTT. The chain links TRBV28 to TRBJ1-1; 7 bases are shared with TRBD1. This CDR3 is 14 amino acids long. Germline V gene sequence: CDR1 MDHEN, CDR2 SYDVKM. J lost 5 bases, V lost 6 bases, and 9 bases had no gene match. Based on the CDR3 plus reference TRBV28 and TRBJ1-1, the full variable domain is DVKVTQSSRYLVKRTGEKVFLECVQDMDHENMFWYRQDPGLGLRLIYFSYDVKMKEKGDIPEGYSVSREKKERFSLILESASTNQTSMYLCASSRQGQWTEAFFGQGTRLTVV.

The CDR3 loop is CASSLELMNTEAFF. CDR3 coding DNA: TGCGCCAGCAGCTTGGAGCTGATGAACACTGAAGCTTTCTTT. The rearrangement links TRBV5-1 to TRBJ1-1; no reliable D call. The CDR3 covers 14 residues. The V and J ends lost 0 bases and 0 bases respectively, with 6 bases between them. CDR1 and CDR2 from the germline V gene are SGHRS and YFSETQ.

V usage is TRBV5-1 and J usage is TRBJ2-1; perhaps TRBD1 as D (7 bases). The CDR3 totals 14 residues. V lost 4 bases, J lost 5 bases, and 13 bases lay in between. Per germline, CDR1 SGHRS and CDR2 YFSETQ. DNA of the CDR3: TGCGCCAGCAGCCGACTAGGGACAGACAATGAGCAGTTCTTC. It encodes CASSRLGTDNEQFF.

This sequence joins TRBV5-6 and TRBJ1-1, with D maybe TRBD1 (6 bases). The germline gives CDR1 SGHDT, CDR2 YYEEEE. This CDR3 contains 17 residues. The V and J ends lost 1 base and 3 bases respectively, with 19 bases between them. The CDR3, as DNA: TGTGCCAGCAGCTTGACCCCGAGAAGGGCAGGGGACACTGAAGCTTTCTTT. Translation: CASSLTPRRAGDTEAFF.

This chain uses TRBV9 with TRBJ2-1; D may be TRBD1 (5 bases). There are 14 residues in the CDR3. Trimming cost V 4 bases and J 4 bases, with 12 bases left between them. Per germline, CDR1 SGDLS and CDR2 YYNGEE. CDR3 protein: CASSPIDSYNEQFF. Here the CDR3 DNA reads TGTGCCAGCAGCCCTATCGACAGTTACAATGAGCAGTTCTTC. The full variable domain, in which reference TRBV9 and TRBJ2-1 provide the parts outside the CDR3, is DSGVTQTPKHLITATGQRVTLRCSPRSGDLSVYWYQQSLDQGLQFLIQYYNGEERAKGNILERFSAQQFPDLHSELNLSSLELGDSALYFCASSPIDSYNEQFFGPGTRLTVL.

The chain couples TRBV27 to TRBJ1-1; tentatively, D is TRBD1 (5 bases). The CDR3 is made up of 15 amino acids. Trimming took off 3 bases at V and 0 bases at J, with 11 bases between the two ends. In germline, CDR1 is MNHEY, CDR2 SMNVEV (reference sequence). The CDR3 loop is CASSLVGGLNTEAFF. CDR3 sequence (DNA): TGTGCCAGCAGTTTGGTGGGGGGTTTGAACACTGAAGCTTTCTTT.

The chain links TRBV19 to TRBJ1-5, with D unresolved. Trimming took off 7 bases at V and 4 bases at J, with 17 bases between the two ends. The CDR3 runs to 15 residues. Germline V gives CDR1 LNHDA, CDR2 SQIVND (reference sequence). CDR3 sequence (DNA): TGTGCCAGTACTAGTTCCGGATCTGGAAATCAGCCCCAGCATTTT. This encodes CASTSSGSGNQPQHF.